This entry concerns a single T cell receptor beta chain. Its antigen is currently unknown. The ends were cut back, 0 bases at V and 5 bases at J, with 14 bases in the middle. This CDR3 has 15 residues. Germline lookup yields CDR1 SGDLS and CDR2 YYNGEE. Primers: 60 Vbeta forward and 13 Jbeta reverse. Repertoires were generated with immunoSEQ multiplex PCR, while TCRdb's copy carries only in-frame clones and drops some. The sample shows 150,000 to 250,000 clones, 70% to 85% of them seen only once. This sample stems from a study of cytomegalovirus exposure and HLA in healthy donors. Findings of the study overall: TCR beta sequences reportedly predicted most subjects' HLA-A and HLA-B alleles accurately.

The V and J genes are TRBV9 and TRBJ2-5; tentatively, D is TRBD2 (7 bases). This TCR derives from a boy aged 2-9 years in good health and CMV-seronegative. The sequenced sample was PBMCs. The CDR3, as DNA: TGTGCCAGCAGCGTAGGACCAGGGGAGGGGGAGACCCAGTACTTC. Amino acids: CASSVGPGEGETQYF.